This T cell receptor beta chain was sequenced in a study of CD8+ T cells in alopecia areata (dated by TCRdb to about 2018). For the wider study: The treated patients took part in an open-label pilot trial in which moderate-to-severe alopecia areata was treated with oral tofacitinib at 5 to 10 mg twice daily. Patients stayed on tofacitinib for 6 to 18 months and then had 6 months of follow-up off drug so that delayed response and recurrence could be assessed. Scalp clonality was compared among normal scalp (n=4), patchy alopecia areata scalp (n=8), and alopecia totalis/universalis scalp (n=8). Human TCRbeta sequencing covered scalp tissue and sorted CD4+ and CD8+ peripheral blood T cells from patchy and totalis/universalis alopecia areata patients and healthy controls. In both human patients and the C3H/HeJ mouse model, the study applied high-throughput TCRbeta sequencing to look at T cell clonal expansion in alopecia areata. RNA was obtained with the PAXgene miRNA kit for fixed scalp, the miRNeasy kit for PBMCs, and the RNeasy kit for mouse skin. TCRbeta CDR3 regions were amplified by immunoSEQ multiplex PCR with 35 Vbeta forward and 13 Jbeta reverse primers. Disease severity in treated patients was measured with the SALT score, which quantifies the percentage of affected scalp surface area. Tofacitinib-treated patients had biopsies at baseline and at 4 and 24 weeks of treatment, with a later scalp biopsy in several patients. General conclusions and limits of the study: Compared with normal scalp, lesional scalp, particularly in alopecia totalis/universalis, had higher clonality and more expanded CD8+ clones, which suggests antigenic drive. Compared with mice, TCR sequences shared between patients were less clear, possibly partly because of HLA diversity across the patient population. Unlike mouse skin, where gammadelta T cells dominate, normal human skin contains resident alphabeta T cells that get sequenced too, which complicates analysis of the scalp TCR repertoire. Tofacitinib significantly decreased scalp clonality and the number of expanded CD8+ clones among the top 100 scalp clones. Many expanded lesional clones were found to persist in scalp and blood during tofacitinib treatment, and relapse after treatment cessation may be partly explained by this persistence. Because the treated cohort was small and had just a single nonresponder, larger studies are needed to establish links between baseline CD8+ expansion and response.

CDR3 length: 13 amino acids, cysteine to phenylalanine. Only the CDR3 portion is preserved as DNA: 39 bases, with reading frame beginning at the first base. The germline V gene sets CDR1 to SGDLS and CDR2 to YYNGEE. The time point label here, explained by the study, means: about 25 weeks on oral tofacitinib. The sample's treatment or condition label, in plain terms: oral pan-JAK inhibitor, 5-10 mg twice daily. Lesional scalp punch biopsies and peripheral blood were collected from alopecia areata patients. PBMCs were isolated by density centrifugation and stained for CD3, CD4 and CD8, after which CD4+ and CD8+ T cells were sorted on a FACSAria. Points on this clone: The antigen it binds to is not known. The junction departs from the called germline gene at one end, perhaps through a read error.

The library came from the immunoSEQ multiplex PCR assay. RNA was extracted from all samples and reverse transcribed into cDNA, which served as template for TCR sequencing. First-strand cDNA was synthesized using SuperScript III with a 2:1 mix of oligo-dT and random hexamers. A synthetic immune receptor repertoire was used to gauge amplification bias, and whatever bias remained was removed computationally. The original methods were these. After raw reads were preprocessed to remove errors, the CDR3 was defined following IMGT conventions as running from the conserved cysteine to phenylalanine. Clonality was computed as 1 minus the Shannon entropy, with the entropy normalized by log2 of the number of productive unique TCRs. CD4 or CD8 identity of scalp clones was inferred by cross-referencing scalp TCRbeta sequences with sorted blood CD4 and CD8 repertoires. The clones in this table, taken by TCRdb from immuneACCESS, are in-frame only. Not every clone is retained; where verified, under half of the shortfall comes from an unresolved V gene, and the cause of the rest is unknown. V, J and clone size are those of that table, while D and trimming were read from the DNA. For this sample there are about 76,000 clones; around 61% appear just once. In total, the top ten clones hold roughly a quarter of the sample.

This specimen was CD8+ T cells sorted from blood, taken at week 24, from a patient treated with tofacitinib. Here the chain combines TRBV9 and TRBJ2-3; 9 bases in the middle match TRBD1. The receptor was derived from a human donor with alopecia areata. The bases read TGTGCCAGCAGCCTCCTCCGGGACAGGGTACTCTCCTTT. Its translation is CASSLLRDRVLSF. When the CDR3 is completed using the reference TRBV9 and TRBJ2-3 genes on either side, the full variable domain is DSGVTQTPKHLITATGQRVTLRCSPRSGDLSVYWYQQSLDQGLQFLIQYYNGEERAKGNILERFSAQQFPDLHSELNLSSLELGDSALYFCASSLLRDRVLSFGPGTRLTVL.